The clone carrying this T cell receptor beta chain came up a few times. Its antigen is currently unknown. The sample comes from a study of identical twins. General study points: Out-of-frame alpha sequences shared by twins were enriched for low generation probability.

cDNA carried unique molecular identifiers, and a universal primer site was added by template switching. TCRdb recomputed calls from the 5' RACE reads with MiXCR, one row per CDR3 protein. This table has about 810,000 distinct CDR3 sequences, roughly 12% appearing once. The germline CDR1 and CDR2 sequences are DFQATT and SNEGSKA (reference sequence). The CDR3 is 15 amino acids. V shed 3 bases, J shed 6 bases, and the junction held 9 bases outside the gene matches. A further study also used this sample, focusing on yellow fever vaccine responses in identical twins.

The receptor was derived from a woman aged 18-29 years in good health. V is TRBV20-1 and J is TRBJ2-2; 8 positions match TRBD2. Sample: PBMCs. The CDR3 loop reads CSASTPSGSPGELFF. In DNA, the CDR3 is TGCAGTGCTAGCACGCCCAGCGGGAGCCCCGGGGAGCTGTTTTTT.